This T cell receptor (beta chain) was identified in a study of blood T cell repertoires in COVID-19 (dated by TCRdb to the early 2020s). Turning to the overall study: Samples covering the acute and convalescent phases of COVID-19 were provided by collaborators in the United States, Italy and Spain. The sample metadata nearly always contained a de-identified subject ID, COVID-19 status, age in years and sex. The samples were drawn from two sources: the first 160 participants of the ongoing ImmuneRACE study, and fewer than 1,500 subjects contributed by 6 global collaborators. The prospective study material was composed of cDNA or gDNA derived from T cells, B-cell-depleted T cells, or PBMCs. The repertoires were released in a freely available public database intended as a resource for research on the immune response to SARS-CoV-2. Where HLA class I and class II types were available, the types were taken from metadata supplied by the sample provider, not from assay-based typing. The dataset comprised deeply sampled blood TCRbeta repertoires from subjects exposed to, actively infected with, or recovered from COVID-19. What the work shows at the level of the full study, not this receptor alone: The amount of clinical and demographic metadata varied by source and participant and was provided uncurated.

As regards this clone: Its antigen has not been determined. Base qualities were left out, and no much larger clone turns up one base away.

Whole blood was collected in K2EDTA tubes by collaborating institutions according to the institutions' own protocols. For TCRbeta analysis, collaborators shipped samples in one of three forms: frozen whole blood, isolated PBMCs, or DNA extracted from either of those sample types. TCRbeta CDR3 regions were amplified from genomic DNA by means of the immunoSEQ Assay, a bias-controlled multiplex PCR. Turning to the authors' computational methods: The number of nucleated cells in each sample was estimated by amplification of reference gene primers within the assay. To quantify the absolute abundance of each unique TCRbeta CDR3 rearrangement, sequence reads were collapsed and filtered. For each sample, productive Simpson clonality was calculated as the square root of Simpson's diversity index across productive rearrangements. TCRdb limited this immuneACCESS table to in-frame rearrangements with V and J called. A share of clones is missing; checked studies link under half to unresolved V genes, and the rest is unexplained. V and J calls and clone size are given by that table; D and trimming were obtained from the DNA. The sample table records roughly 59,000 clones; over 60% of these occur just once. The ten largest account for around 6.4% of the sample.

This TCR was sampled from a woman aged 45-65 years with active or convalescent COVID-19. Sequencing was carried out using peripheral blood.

The nucleotide sequence is TGTGCCATCAAAGGACAGGGGGACGATGAGCAGTTCTTC. This is translated as CAIKGQGDDEQFF. The rearrangement combines TRBV10-3 with TRBJ2-1; TRBD1 lines up with 10 middle nucleotides. Including the terminal cysteine and phenylalanine, the CDR3 comprises 13 residues. Only the CDR3 part of the read is kept: 39 bases, read in frame from the first base. Here V drops 7 bases and J drops 8 bases, and the junction holds 5 bases not matched to any gene. The germline V gene provides CDR1 ENHRY and CDR2 SYGVKD.